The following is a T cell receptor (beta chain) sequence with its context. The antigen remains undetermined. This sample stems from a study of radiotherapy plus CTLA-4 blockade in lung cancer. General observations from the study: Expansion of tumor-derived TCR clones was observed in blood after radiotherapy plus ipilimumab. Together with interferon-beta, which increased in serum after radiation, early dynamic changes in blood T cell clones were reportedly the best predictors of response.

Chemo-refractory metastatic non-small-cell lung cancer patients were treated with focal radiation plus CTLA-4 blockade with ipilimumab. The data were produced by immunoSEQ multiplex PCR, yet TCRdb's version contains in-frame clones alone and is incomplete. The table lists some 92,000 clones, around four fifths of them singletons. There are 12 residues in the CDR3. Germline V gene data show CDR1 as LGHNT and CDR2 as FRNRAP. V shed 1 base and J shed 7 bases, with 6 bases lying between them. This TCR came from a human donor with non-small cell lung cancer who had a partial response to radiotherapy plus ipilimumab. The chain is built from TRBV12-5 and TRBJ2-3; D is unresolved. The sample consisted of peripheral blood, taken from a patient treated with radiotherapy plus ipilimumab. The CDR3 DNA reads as TGTGCTAGTGGTTTGGGAGTCTATACGCAGTATTTT. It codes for CASGLGVYTQYF. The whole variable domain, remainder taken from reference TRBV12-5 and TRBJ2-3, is DARVTQTPRHKVTEMGQEVTMRCQPILGHNTVFWYRQTMMQGLELLAYFRNRAPLDDSGMPKDRFSAEMPDATLATLKIQPSEPRDSAVYFCASGLGVYTQYFGPGTRLTVL.